A single sample gave rise to the 13 T cell receptor beta chains below, sequenced in a study of OX40 agonist ivuxolimab in advanced cancers. Sequencing was performed with immunoSEQ multiplex PCR; in TCRdb, only in-frame clones are kept and a portion is missing. Seen here are 38,000 or so clones, about 87% observed once, and the top ten hold approximately 3.6%. The sample was CD4+ or CD8+ T cells sorted from blood, taken in a trial of the OX40 agonist ivuxolimab. These receptors all come from an adult with an advanced solid tumor such as melanoma, head and neck, liver or kidney cancer.

In this sample, this clone turned up once. The V call is TRBV6-1, the J call TRBJ2-1; 7 bases agree with TRBD2. Trimming at V came to 5 bases and at J to 3 bases, leaving 4 bases not matched to a gene. CDR1 is MNHNS and CDR2 is SASEGT in the germline V gene. The CDR3 runs 14 residues. CDR3 residues: CASSIAGGYNEQFF. For the CDR3, the DNA is TGTGCCAGCAGTATAGCGGGCGGCTACAATGAGCAGTTCTTC.

V gene TRBV6-1 combines with J gene TRBJ2-3; D may correspond to TRBD1 or TRBD2 (6 bases each). The CDR3 is made up of 14 amino acids. V was clipped by 7 bases and J by 4 bases, with 15 bases between them. CDR1 and CDR2 (germline): MNHNS, SASEGT. CDR3 DNA: TGTGCCAGCACCCTGATGGGGGGCGCAGATACGCAGTATTTT. Translated, it gives CASTLMGGADTQYF.

The chain joins TRBV6-6 to TRBJ1-5; TRBD1 matches at 7 bases. V lost 4 bases and J lost 0; bases outside the gene matches: 6. This CDR3 region has 16 residues. Germline V CDR1 and CDR2: MNHNY, SVGAGI (reference sequence). The CDR3 nucleotides read TGTGCCAGCAGTTTCCGGGGACAGCTTAGCAATCAGCCCCAGCATTTT. The encoded protein is CASSFRGQLSNQPQHF.

CDR3 in amino acids: CASSPGQGRTGNTIYF. The CDR3 DNA follows: TGTGCCAGCTCACCTGGACAGGGGCGCACTGGAAACACCATATATTTT. The rearrangement links TRBV18 to TRBJ1-3; 9 bases are a match to TRBD1. CDR1 and CDR2 (germline): KGHSH, LQKENI. The CDR3 has 16 residues. J gave up 2 bases and V 3 bases, and 5 bases lay outside the gene matches.

The V call is TRBV2, the J call TRBJ1-3, with D possibly matching TRBD1 (5 bases). This CDR3 contains 15 residues. Germline lookup yields CDR1 SNHLY and CDR2 FYNNEI. Deletions cut 8 bases from V and 3 bases from J, with 17 bases between. CDR3 residues: CASGGVQGSGNTIYF. In DNA, the CDR3 is TGTGCCAGCGGTGGGGTTCAGGGAAGTGGAAACACCATATATTTT.

This chain joins TRBV6-4 and TRBJ1-2, with 7 bases identical to TRBD1. The CDR3 is 16 amino acids. Trimming at V came to 6 bases and at J to 4 bases, leaving 14 bases not matched to a gene. Germline-derived CDR1 and CDR2 are MRHNA and SNTAGT. CDR3 bases: TGTGCCAGCAGCGCCAGGGGGGCAGTCAGAAGCTATGGCTACACCTTC. This gives the protein CASSARGAVRSYGYTF.

In nucleotides, the CDR3 is TGTGCCAGCAGCCTCAAGCGGAGCACAGATACGCAGTATTTT. Protein: CASSLKRSTDTQYF. The rearrangement joins TRBV7-2 to TRBJ2-3, with a tentative D call TRBD2 (5 bases). The V and J ends lost 5 bases and 0 bases respectively, with 9 bases between them. This CDR3 is built from 14 residues. Germline V lookup: CDR1 SGHTA, CDR2 FQGNSA. The variable domain in full, with the rest retrieved from reference TRBV7-2 and TRBJ2-3, is GAGVSQSPSNKVTEKGKDVELRCDPISGHTALYWYRQSLGQGLEFLIYFQGNSAPDKSGLPSDRFSAERTGGSVSTLTIQRTQQEDSAVYLCASSLKRSTDTQYFGPGTRLTVL.

This chain joins TRBV5-8 and TRBJ1-5; TRBD1 aligns across 7 bases. V lost 3 bases, J lost 1 base, and 4 bases stayed unmatched. CDR3 length equals 15 residues. Germline lookup yields CDR1 SGHTS and CDR2 YDEGEE. The CDR3 sequence is CASSWRGQSNQPQHF. CDR3 DNA: TGTGCCAGCAGCTGGAGGGGGCAGAGCAATCAGCCCCAGCATTTT.

This chain joins TRBV28 and TRBJ1-1; D is possibly TRBD1 (5 bases). CDR3 size: 14 residues. V was pared by 5 bases and J by 0 bases, with 10 bases between. Germline CDR1 and CDR2: MDHEN and SYDVKM. The CDR3 loop reads CASSARQLNTEAFF. CDR3 sequence (DNA): TGTGCCAGCAGTGCCCGACAGTTGAACACTGAAGCTTTCTTT.

This clone was counted a few times. The chain joins TRBV7-9 to TRBJ1-5; D possibly corresponds to TRBD1 (5 bases). Germline loops: CDR1 SEHNR, CDR2 FQNEAQ (reference sequence). This CDR3 comprises 13 residues. V was pared by 1 base and J by 8 bases, with 9 bases between. The CDR3 DNA reads TGTGCCAGCAGCTTAGGAGGAGGGGAGCCCCAGCATTTT. It specifies CASSLGGGEPQHF.

The genes are TRBV19 and TRBJ2-3; 10 bases fit TRBD2. Germline V gene data show CDR1 as LNHDA and CDR2 as SQIVND (reference sequence). CDR3 length: 14 amino acids. V was clipped by 7 bases and J by 3 bases; unmatched bases: 4. This CDR3 is CASKALAGTDTQYF. CDR3 nucleotides: TGTGCCAGTAAGGCACTAGCGGGAACAGATACGCAGTATTTT.

The V and J genes are TRBV9 and TRBJ2-5, with unresolved D. The V gene lost 0 bases and the J gene lost 7 bases, with 10 bases spanning the gap. The CDR3 spans 13 residues. CDR1 is SGDLS, CDR2 YYNGEE, per germline. The CDR3 protein is CASSVDRVGTQYF. The CDR3 nucleotides read TGTGCCAGCAGCGTAGATAGGGTCGGGACCCAGTACTTC.

CDR3 DNA sequence: TGCAGCGTCGACCAGCCTAGCACAGATACGCAGTATTTT. It translates to CSVDQPSTDTQYF. The rearrangement links TRBV29-1 to TRBJ2-3; D is ambiguous. The CDR3 runs 13 residues. V shed 6 bases and J shed 0 bases, with 10 bases lying between them. Germline V CDR1 and CDR2: SQVTM, ANQGSEA.